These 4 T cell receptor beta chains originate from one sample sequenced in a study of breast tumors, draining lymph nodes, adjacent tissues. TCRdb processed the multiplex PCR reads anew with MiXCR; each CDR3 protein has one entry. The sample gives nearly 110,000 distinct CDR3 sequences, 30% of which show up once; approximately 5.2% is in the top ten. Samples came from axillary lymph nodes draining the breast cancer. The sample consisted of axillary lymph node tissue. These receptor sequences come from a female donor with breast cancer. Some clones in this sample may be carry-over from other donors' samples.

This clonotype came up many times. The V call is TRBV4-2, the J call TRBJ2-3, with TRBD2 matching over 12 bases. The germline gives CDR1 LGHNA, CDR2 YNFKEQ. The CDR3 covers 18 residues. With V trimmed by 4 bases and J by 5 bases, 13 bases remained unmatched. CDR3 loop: CASSPRGRTSGEVDTQYF. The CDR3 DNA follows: TGTGCCAGCAGCCCCCGAGGACGGACTAGCGGGGAGGTAGATACGCAGTATTTT.

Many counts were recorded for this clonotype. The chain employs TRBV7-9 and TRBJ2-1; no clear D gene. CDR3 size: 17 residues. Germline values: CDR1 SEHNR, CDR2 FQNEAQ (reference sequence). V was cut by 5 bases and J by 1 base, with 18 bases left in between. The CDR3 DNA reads TGTGCCAGCAGCCAAAGCCAAATGCGGATTTCCTACAATGAGCAGTTCTTC. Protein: CASSQSQMRISYNEQFF.

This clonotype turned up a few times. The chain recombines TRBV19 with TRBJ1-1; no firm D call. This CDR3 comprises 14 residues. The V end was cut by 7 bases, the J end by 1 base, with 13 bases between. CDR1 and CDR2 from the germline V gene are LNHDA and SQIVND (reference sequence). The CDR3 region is CASTRRSRNTEAFF. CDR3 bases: TGTGCCAGTACCCGACGGTCGCGGAACACTGAAGCTTTCTTT.

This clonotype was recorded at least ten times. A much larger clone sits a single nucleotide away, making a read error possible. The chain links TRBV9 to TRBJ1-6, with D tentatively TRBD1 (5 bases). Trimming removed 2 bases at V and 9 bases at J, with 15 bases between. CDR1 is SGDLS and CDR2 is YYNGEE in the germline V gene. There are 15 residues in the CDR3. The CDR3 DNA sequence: TGTGCCAGCAGCGTCCGGGACGGGGAGGGTTCACCCCTCCACTTT. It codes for CASSVRDGEGSPLHF.